The 5 T cell receptor beta chains in this list originate from one sample, sequenced in a study of beta chain features in type 1 diabetes listed by TCRdb under 2018. The library was built by means of the immunoSEQ multiplex PCR assay. The entire amount of isolated RNA was reverse transcribed using the High Capacity cDNA Reverse Transcription Kit, so the sequenced TCRB transcripts were expressed ones. TCRdb mirrors the immuneACCESS table, restricted to in-frame sequences. Some clones are absent from its copies; in checked studies, under half trace to an unresolved V gene, and the reason for the others is unknown. This sample holds some 25,000 clones; approximately 70% were observed only once. 2.2% of the sample lies in the top ten. The sequenced sample consisted of Tregs from blood. The cell subset or site label, read with the paper, signifies: regulatory CD4+ T cells. These TCRs come from a middle-aged woman in good health.

This chain joins TRBV5-4 and TRBJ2-7; D is perhaps TRBD2 (7 bases). V gave up 4 bases and J gave up 2 bases, with 16 bases separating them. Germline CDR1 and CDR2: SGHNT and YYREEE (reference sequence). The CDR3 totals 15 residues. CDR3 loop: CASSGGGGVPYEQYF. CDR3 DNA: TGTGCCAGCAGCGGGGGGGGCGGGGTTCCCTACGAGCAGTACTTC. Using reference TRBV5-4 and TRBJ2-7 for the parts outside the CDR3, the full variable domain is ETGVTQSPTHLIKTRGQQVTLRCSSQSGHNTVSWYQQALGQGPQFIFQYYREEENGRGNFPPRFSGLQFPNYSSELNVNALELDDSALYLCASSGGGGVPYEQYFGPGTRLTVT.

The CDR3 DNA reads as TGCGCCAGCAGCCTGACTAGCGGGGGAGAGACAGATACGCAGTATTTT. Its translation is CASSLTSGGETDTQYF. V usage is TRBV5-1 and J usage is TRBJ2-3; 12 nucleotides line up with TRBD2. The CDR3 covers 16 residues. Germline V gene lookup returns CDR1 SGHRS and CDR2 YFSETQ. Trimming took 4 bases from V and 3 from J; bases not matched to a gene: 6.

CDR3: CASSLVVAGVNNEQFF. CDR3 coding DNA: TGTGCCAGCAGCTTAGTAGTGGCGGGGGTCAACAATGAGCAGTTCTTC. The rearrangement uses TRBV11-2 and TRBJ2-1, with 7 positions matching TRBD2. This CDR3 has 16 amino acids. The V gene end was trimmed by 1 base and the J gene end by 5 bases; junction bases not matched to a gene: 8. The germline CDR1 and CDR2 sequences are SGHAT and FQNNGV.

V gene TRBV18 combines with J gene TRBJ2-3; the D gene is possibly TRBD1 (8 bases). The V end was cut by 6 bases, the J end by 1 base, with 20 bases between. CDR3 size: 17 residues. In germline, CDR1 is KGHSH, CDR2 LQKENI. DNA for the CDR3: TGTGCCAGCTCTCCGATAACAGGGGGGGCCGGCACAGATACGCAGTATTTT. It codes for CASSPITGGAGTDTQYF. The whole variable domain, filled in from reference TRBV18 and TRBJ2-3, reads NAGVMQNPRHLVRRRGQEARLRCSPMKGHSHVYWYRQLPEEGLKFMVYLQKENIIDESGMPKERFSAEFPKEGPSILRIQQVVRGDSAAYFCASSPITGGAGTDTQYFGPGTRLTVL.

CDR3 sequence (DNA): TGCAGCGTTTTTGGCGGGGCAGCCCCGAATACGCAGTATTTT. Translating it yields CSVFGGAAPNTQYF. V and J are TRBV29-1 and TRBJ2-3; D may be TRBD2 (6 bases). This CDR3 comprises 14 residues. Germline-derived CDR1 and CDR2 are SQVTM and ANQGSEA. V lost 5 bases and J 7 bases, leaving 19 bases between the germline ends.